This TCR beta chain was found in a study of cytomegalovirus exposure and HLA in healthy donors. Study observations and caveats: Most CMV-associated TCR beta chains appeared HLA-restricted in a later analysis.

Nominal health characterized the donors when sampled, though unrecorded immune exposures were likely. A note on this clone: Its antigen is currently unknown.

Vbeta (60) and Jbeta (13) primers were used in the PCR. Libraries were prepared by immunoSEQ multiplex PCR; TCRdb keeps only in-frame clonotypes and omits some of them. Among fewer than 85,000 clones listed, just over 70% were seen once. This TCR derives from a man in his 60s in good health and CMV-seropositive. The sample taken for sequencing was PBMCs.

This chain's CDR3 is CASWTSAAYNEQFF. The CDR3 nucleotides are TGTGCCAGCTGGACTAGCGCGGCCTACAATGAGCAGTTCTTC. V and J are TRBV2 and TRBJ2-1; 9 nucleotides match TRBD2. Germline V CDR1 and CDR2: SNHLY, FYNNEI. V lost 8 bases to trimming and J lost 2 bases; unmatched junction nucleotides: 4. CDR3 length: 14 residues.